This TCR beta chain was recovered during a study of control samples from healthy donors and cancer patients. CDR3 length: 13 amino acids. Trimming removed 3 bases at V and 5 bases at J, with 8 bases between. In germline, CDR1 is KGHSH, CDR2 LQKENI. Generated by immunoSEQ multiplex PCR, the TCRdb table keeps only in-frame clones and is missing some. The table records about 89,000 clones, 85% to 90% of them present only once. The chain combines TRBV18 with TRBJ1-5; D not resolved. The sample was blood. The clonotype comes from a woman aged 40 to 55 in good health. The CDR3 region is CASSPMLDQPQHF. The CDR3 DNA follows: TGTGCCAGCTCACCTATGCTGGATCAGCCCCAGCATTTT.